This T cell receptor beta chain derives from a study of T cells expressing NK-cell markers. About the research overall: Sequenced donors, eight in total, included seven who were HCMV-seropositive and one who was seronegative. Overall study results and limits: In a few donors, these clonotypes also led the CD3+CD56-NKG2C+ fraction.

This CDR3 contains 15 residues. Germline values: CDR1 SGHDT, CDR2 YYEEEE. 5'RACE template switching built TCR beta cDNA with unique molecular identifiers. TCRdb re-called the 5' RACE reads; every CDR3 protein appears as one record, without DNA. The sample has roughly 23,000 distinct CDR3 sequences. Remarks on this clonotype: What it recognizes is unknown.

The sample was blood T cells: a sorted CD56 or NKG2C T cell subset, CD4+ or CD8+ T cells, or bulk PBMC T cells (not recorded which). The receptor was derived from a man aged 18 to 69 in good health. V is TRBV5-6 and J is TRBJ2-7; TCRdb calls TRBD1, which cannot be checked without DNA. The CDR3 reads CASSFWTGDHYEQYF. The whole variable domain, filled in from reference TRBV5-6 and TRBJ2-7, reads DAGVTQSPTHLIKTRGQQVTLRCSPKSGHDTVSWYQQALGQGPQFIFQYYEEEERQRGNFPDRFSGHQFPNYSSELNVNALLLGDSALYLCASSFWTGDHYEQYFGPGTRLTVT.